This TCR beta chain was documented in a study of blood T cell repertoires in COVID-19. Study-level information: Researchers got acute and convalescent COVID-19 samples from the United States, Italy and Spain. Sources were T cells, B-cell-depleted T cells, or PBMCs; the material itself was cDNA or gDNA.

Trimming pared 3 bases from V and 4 bases from J, leaving 13 bases between. Per the germline V gene, CDR1 is SGHVS and CDR2 is FQNEAQ. The CDR3 covers 15 residues. Original analysis: Reference gene primer amplification in the assay estimated nucleated cell counts. TCRdb's table, derived via immunoSEQ multiplex PCR, lists solely in-frame clones and lacks some. V and J calls and clone size are given by that table; D and trimming were obtained from the DNA. The sample consists of approximately 140,000 clones, 84% of them appearing once. The chain employs TRBV7-8 and TRBJ2-1; no definite D call. Sequenced: peripheral blood. The sequence was collected from a man between 65 and 85 years old with acute or convalescent COVID-19. The CDR3 loop reads CASSFIEWSYNEQFF. In DNA, the CDR3 is TGTGCCAGCAGCTTTATCGAGTGGTCTTACAATGAGCAGTTCTTC. The entire variable domain, with the rest obtained from reference TRBV7-8 and TRBJ2-1, is as follows: GAGVSQSPRYKVAKRGQDVALRCDPISGHVSLFWYQQALGQGPEFLTYFQNEAQLDKSGLPSDRFFAERPEGSVSTLKIQRTQQEDSAVYLCASSFIEWSYNEQFFGPGTRLTVL.